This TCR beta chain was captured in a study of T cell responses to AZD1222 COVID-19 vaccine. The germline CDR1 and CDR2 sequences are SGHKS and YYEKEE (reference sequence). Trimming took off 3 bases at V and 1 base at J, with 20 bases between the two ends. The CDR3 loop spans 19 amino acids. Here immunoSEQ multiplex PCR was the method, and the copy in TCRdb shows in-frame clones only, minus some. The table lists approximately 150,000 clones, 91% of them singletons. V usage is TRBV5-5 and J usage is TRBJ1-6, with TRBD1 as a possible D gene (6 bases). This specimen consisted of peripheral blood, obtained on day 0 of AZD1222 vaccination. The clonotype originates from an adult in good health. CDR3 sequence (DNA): TGTGCCAGCAGCTGGGGACAAGTGGGGTTGAAATCCTATAATTCACCCCTCCACTTT. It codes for CASSWGQVGLKSYNSPLHF.